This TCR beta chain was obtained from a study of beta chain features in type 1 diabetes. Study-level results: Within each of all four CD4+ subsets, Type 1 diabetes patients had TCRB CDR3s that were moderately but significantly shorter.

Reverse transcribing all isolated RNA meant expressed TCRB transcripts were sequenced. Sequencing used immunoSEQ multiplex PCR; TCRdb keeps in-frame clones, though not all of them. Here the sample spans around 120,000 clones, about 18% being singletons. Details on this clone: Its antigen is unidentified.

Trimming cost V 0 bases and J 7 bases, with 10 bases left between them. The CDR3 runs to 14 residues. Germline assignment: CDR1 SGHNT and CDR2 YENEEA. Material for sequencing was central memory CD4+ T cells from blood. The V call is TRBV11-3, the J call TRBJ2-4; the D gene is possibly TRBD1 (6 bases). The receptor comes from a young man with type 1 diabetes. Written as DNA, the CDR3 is TGTGCCAGCAGCTTAGAGGCAGGGGATAACATTCAGTACTTC. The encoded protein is CASSLEAGDNIQYF. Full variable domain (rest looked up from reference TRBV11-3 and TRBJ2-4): EAGVVQSPRYKIIEKKQPVAFWCNPISGHNTLYWYLQNLGQGPELLIRYENEEAVDDSQLPKDRFSAERLKGVDSTLKIQPAELGDSAVYLCASSLEAGDNIQYFGAGTRLSVL.